This T cell receptor beta chain was retrieved from a study of blood T cells in healthy people across ages. Study findings and constraints: Naive CD4+ cells and diversity were both higher in long-lived donors than in aged donors.

Combining a sample-barcoded 5' primer with a J-beta primer mix, a second PCR ran for about 7 to 12 cycles. MiXCR was run by TCRdb on the 5' RACE reads, yielding one entry per CDR3 protein. The table lists 1.5 million to 2 million distinct CDR3 sequences, roughly 30% of them singletons. J gave up 7 bases and V 3 bases, and 7 bases lay outside the gene matches. Germline values: CDR1 KGHSH, CDR2 LQKENI. CDR3 length: 15 amino acids. This clonotype came up many times. Its antigen is not known. The chain couples TRBV18 to TRBJ2-4, with 9 nucleotides matching TRBD1. The specimen sequenced was blood. This receptor was obtained from a woman aged 25 to 39 in good health. CDR3 DNA: TGTGCCAGCTCACCCCGGACAGGGGAGGAGAACATTCAGTACTTC. It codes for CASSPRTGEENIQYF.